These T cell receptor beta chains were read from a single sample in a study of blood T cells in healthy people across ages. Via MiXCR, TCRdb re-called the 5' RACE reads, giving one row per CDR3 protein. The table includes 750,000 to 850,000 distinct CDR3 sequences, roughly 25% detected once. The same data also contributed to another study, on T cells of mothers and their children.

Sequencing input: blood. The receptor set was obtained from a boy between 10 and 17 years old in good health. CDR3s include the opening cysteine and the closing phenylalanine or tryptophan. D genes are given only for firm matches. Clone size is shown for a subset of rows, as once, few, many or a class of expanded clone.

v_gene: TRBV2; abundance: .; j_gene: TRBJ2-1; d_gene: .; CDR3aa: CASSVTNYNEQFF; CDR3nt: TGTGCCAGCAGTGTCACAAACTACAATGAGCAGTTCTTC
v_gene: TRBV28; abundance: .; j_gene: TRBJ1-1; d_gene: .; CDR3aa: CASRWFRENTEAFF; CDR3nt: TGTGCCAGCAGGTGGTTTAGGGAGAACACTGAAGCTTTCTTT
v_gene: TRBV6-6; abundance: few; j_gene: TRBJ1-1; d_gene: .; CDR3aa: CAGKGMNTEAFF; CDR3nt: TGTGCCGGCAAAGGGATGAACACTGAAGCTTTCTTT
v_gene: TRBV4-1; abundance: few; j_gene: TRBJ1-5; d_gene: .; CDR3aa: CASSQEGGKGNQPQHF; CDR3nt: TGCGCCAGCAGCCAAGAAGGGGGAAAGGGCAATCAGCCCCAGCATTTT
v_gene: TRBV28; abundance: few; j_gene: TRBJ2-2; d_gene: .; CDR3aa: CASSLSHLPTGELFF; CDR3nt: TGTGCCAGCAGTTTATCGCATTTACCCACCGGGGAGCTGTTTTTT
v_gene: TRBV4-3; abundance: .; j_gene: TRBJ2-5; d_gene: .; CDR3aa: CASSQGGSPQETQYF; CDR3nt: TGCGCCAGCAGCCAGGGGGGCAGTCCCCAAGAGACCCAGTACTTC
v_gene: TRBV7-9; abundance: .; j_gene: TRBJ2-2; d_gene: TRBD2; CDR3aa: CASSLLAGGPSGELFF; CDR3nt: TGTGCCAGCAGCTTATTAGCGGGGGGTCCATCCGGGGAGCTGTTTTTT
v_gene: TRBV29-1; abundance: few; j_gene: TRBJ2-2; d_gene: .; CDR3aa: CSVVWPTGELFF; CDR3nt: TGCAGCGTTGTCTGGCCCACCGGGGAGCTGTTTTTT
v_gene: TRBV6-2/TRBV6-3; abundance: few; j_gene: TRBJ2-1; d_gene: .; CDR3aa: CASSTPTWSSSYNEQFF; CDR3nt: TGTGCCAGCAGTACTCCGACCTGGTCAAGCTCCTACAATGAGCAGTTCTTC
v_gene: TRBV7-9; abundance: .; j_gene: TRBJ2-5; d_gene: .; CDR3aa: CASSPRGGGWTQYF; CDR3nt: TGTGCCAGCAGCCCCCGGGGAGGTGGGTGGACCCAGTACTTC
v_gene: TRBV4-1; abundance: few; j_gene: TRBJ2-7; d_gene: .; CDR3aa: CASSQSGASLYEQYF; CDR3nt: TGCGCCAGCAGCCAGAGTGGAGCCAGCCTCTACGAGCAGTACTTC
v_gene: TRBV7-3; abundance: .; j_gene: TRBJ2-6; d_gene: TRBD1; CDR3aa: CASSGDRRSSGANVLTF; CDR3nt: TGTGCCAGCAGCGGGGACAGGCGAAGCTCTGGGGCCAACGTCCTGACTTTC
v_gene: TRBV20-1; abundance: .; j_gene: TRBJ2-7; d_gene: TRBD2; CDR3aa: CSARASGLSYEQYF; CDR3nt: TGCAGTGCTAGAGCTAGCGGACTCTCCTACGAGCAGTACTTC
v_gene: TRBV6-2/TRBV6-3; abundance: few; j_gene: TRBJ1-1; d_gene: .; CDR3aa: CASRAWMGEAFF; CDR3nt: TGTGCCAGCAGGGCGTGGATGGGTGAAGCTTTCTTT
v_gene: TRBV7-9; abundance: .; j_gene: TRBJ2-7; d_gene: .; CDR3aa: CASSWDSYYEQYF; CDR3nt: TGTGCCAGCAGCTGGGACTCCTACTACGAGCAGTACTTC
v_gene: TRBV29-1; abundance: .; j_gene: TRBJ2-5; d_gene: .; CDR3aa: CSVSPGAGETQYF; CDR3nt: TGCAGCGTTTCCCCGGGGGCGGGGGAGACCCAGTACTTC
v_gene: TRBV7-3; abundance: .; j_gene: TRBJ2-2; d_gene: TRBD1; CDR3aa: CASSPRDRLFTGELFF; CDR3nt: TGTGCCAGCAGCCCCCGGGACAGACTTTTCACCGGGGAGCTGTTTTTT
v_gene: TRBV29-1; abundance: .; j_gene: TRBJ1-1; d_gene: .; CDR3aa: CSVVSKGGTEAFF; CDR3nt: TGCAGCGTTGTGTCTAAAGGGGGCACTGAAGCTTTCTTT
v_gene: TRBV7-6; abundance: few; j_gene: TRBJ2-3; d_gene: .; CDR3aa: CASSRRASGTDTQYF; CDR3nt: TGTGCCAGCAGCCGACGTGCATCTGGCACAGATACGCAGTATTTT
v_gene: TRBV20-1; abundance: .; j_gene: TRBJ2-1; d_gene: .; CDR3aa: CSARERGSHYNEQFF; CDR3nt: TGCAGTGCTAGAGAAAGAGGCAGCCACTACAATGAGCAGTTCTTC
v_gene: TRBV28; abundance: many; j_gene: TRBJ2-7; d_gene: TRBD1; CDR3aa: CASSFGQGPYEQYF; CDR3nt: TGTGCCAGCAGTTTTGGACAGGGCCCCTACGAGCAGTACTTC
v_gene: TRBV6-6; abundance: .; j_gene: TRBJ2-1; d_gene: TRBD2; CDR3aa: CASSGGAGFSYEQFF; CDR3nt: TGTGCCAGCAGTGGGGGAGCGGGGTTTTCCTATGAGCAGTTCTTC
v_gene: TRBV5-1; abundance: .; j_gene: TRBJ1-4; d_gene: .; CDR3aa: CASSLGENEKLFF; CDR3nt: TGCGCCAGCAGCTTGGGAGAGAATGAAAAACTGTTTTTT
v_gene: TRBV11-2; abundance: .; j_gene: TRBJ2-7; d_gene: TRBD1; CDR3aa: CASSIIGTGGNEQYF; CDR3nt: TGTGCCAGCAGCATCATCGGGACAGGGGGAAACGAGCAGTACTTC
v_gene: TRBV29-1; abundance: once; j_gene: TRBJ1-1; d_gene: TRBD1; CDR3aa: CSGGQGLPEAFF; CDR3nt: TGCAGCGGGGGACAGGGTCTCCCTGAAGCTTTCTTT
v_gene: TRBV20-1; abundance: .; j_gene: TRBJ2-7; d_gene: TRBD1; CDR3aa: CSARTGHYEQYF; CDR3nt: TGCAGTGCTCGGACAGGGCACTACGAGCAGTACTTC
v_gene: TRBV2; abundance: .; j_gene: TRBJ1-1; d_gene: TRBD1; CDR3aa: CASSVDRVNTEAFF; CDR3nt: TGTGCCAGCAGCGTTGACAGGGTGAACACTGAAGCTTTCTTT
v_gene: TRBV28; abundance: few; j_gene: TRBJ2-4; d_gene: TRBD1; CDR3aa: CASSFSRDRIAKNIQYF; CDR3nt: TGTGCCAGCAGTTTTTCCCGGGACAGAATAGCCAAAAACATTCAGTACTTC
v_gene: TRBV12-3/TRBV12-4; abundance: .; j_gene: TRBJ1-3; d_gene: .; CDR3aa: CASEPGGSGNTIYF; CDR3nt: TGTGCCAGTGAACCGGGGGGTTCTGGAAACACCATATATTTT
v_gene: TRBV7-2; abundance: few; j_gene: TRBJ2-3; d_gene: .; CDR3aa: CASSLGLLSDTQYF; CDR3nt: TGTGCCAGCAGCTTAGGGCTGTTGTCAGATACGCAGTATTTT
v_gene: TRBV7-2; abundance: .; j_gene: TRBJ1-5; d_gene: .; CDR3aa: CASSLDGGSGPQHF; CDR3nt: TGTGCCAGCAGCTTAGACGGCGGCTCCGGGCCCCAGCATTTT
v_gene: TRBV15; abundance: .; j_gene: TRBJ2-3; d_gene: TRBD1; CDR3aa: CATSRWTGAADTQYF; CDR3nt: TGTGCCACCAGCAGATGGACAGGGGCGGCAGATACGCAGTATTTT
v_gene: TRBV5-1; abundance: .; j_gene: TRBJ2-1; d_gene: TRBD1; CDR3aa: CASSLGDSLKYNEQFF; CDR3nt: TGCGCCAGCAGCTTGGGGGACAGCCTAAAGTACAATGAGCAGTTCTTC
v_gene: TRBV7-2; abundance: .; j_gene: TRBJ2-6; d_gene: TRBD2; CDR3aa: CASSLAAGTGANVLTF; CDR3nt: TGTGCCAGCAGCTTAGCAGCGGGAACTGGGGCCAACGTCCTGACTTTC
v_gene: TRBV12-3/TRBV12-4; abundance: few; j_gene: TRBJ1-1; d_gene: .; CDR3aa: CASSLVASEAFF; CDR3nt: TGTGCCAGCAGTTTGGTGGCGTCTGAAGCTTTCTTT
v_gene: TRBV5-1; abundance: .; j_gene: TRBJ2-7; d_gene: .; CDR3aa: CASSGGGETYEQYF; CDR3nt: TGCGCCAGCAGCGGTGGCGGGGAGACCTACGAGCAGTACTTC
v_gene: TRBV7-2; abundance: .; j_gene: TRBJ2-5; d_gene: .; CDR3aa: CASSLGPGIMETQYF; CDR3nt: TGTGCCAGCAGCTTAGGGCCGGGAATTATGGAGACCCAGTACTTC
v_gene: TRBV12-3/TRBV12-4; abundance: .; j_gene: TRBJ2-5; d_gene: .; CDR3aa: CASSLEGHGRSDRFF; CDR3nt: TGTGCCAGCAGTTTAGAAGGGCATGGCCGCTCGGATAGGTTCTTC
v_gene: TRBV6-2/TRBV6-3; abundance: .; j_gene: TRBJ2-1; d_gene: TRBD2; CDR3aa: CASSSGLDNNEQFF; CDR3nt: TGTGCCAGCAGTTCTGGACTAGACAACAATGAGCAGTTCTTC
v_gene: TRBV6-5; abundance: few; j_gene: TRBJ2-2; d_gene: .; CDR3aa: CASSYSRDTGELFF; CDR3nt: TGTGCCAGCAGTTACTCCAGGGACACCGGGGAGCTGTTTTTT
v_gene: TRBV7-9; abundance: few; j_gene: TRBJ1-2; d_gene: TRBD1; CDR3aa: CASSPTGTGYGYTF; CDR3nt: TGTGCCAGCAGCCCGACCGGGACAGGGTATGGCTACACCTTC
v_gene: TRBV18; abundance: .; j_gene: TRBJ1-3; d_gene: .; CDR3aa: CASSLYRQAGNTIYF; CDR3nt: TGTGCCAGCTCACTATATCGACAGGCTGGAAACACCATATATTTT
v_gene: TRBV24-1; abundance: many; j_gene: TRBJ2-5; d_gene: TRBD1; CDR3aa: CATSDPDRGTQYF; CDR3nt: TGTGCCACCAGTGATCCGGACAGGGGGACCCAGTACTTC
v_gene: TRBV25-1; abundance: few; j_gene: TRBJ2-5; d_gene: .; CDR3aa: CASSEYTETQYF; CDR3nt: TGTGCCAGCAGTGAATACACTGAGACCCAGTACTTC
v_gene: TRBV6-2/TRBV6-3; abundance: many; j_gene: TRBJ2-5; d_gene: .; CDR3aa: CASSNGETQYF; CDR3nt: TGTGCCAGCAGCAATGGAGAGACCCAGTACTTC
v_gene: TRBV4-3; abundance: few; j_gene: TRBJ2-1; d_gene: .; CDR3aa: CASSQQGISYNEQFF; CDR3nt: TGCGCCAGCAGCCAACAGGGTATCTCCTACAATGAGCAGTTCTTC
v_gene: TRBV5-1; abundance: few; j_gene: TRBJ2-3; d_gene: .; CDR3aa: CASSLPQGYTQYF; CDR3nt: TGCGCCAGCAGCTTACCACAGGGATATACGCAGTATTTT
v_gene: TRBV7-9; abundance: few; j_gene: TRBJ2-1; d_gene: .; CDR3aa: CASRPSGQSSYNEQFF; CDR3nt: TGTGCCAGCAGACCAAGCGGGCAGAGCTCCTACAATGAGCAGTTCTTC
v_gene: TRBV5-4; abundance: few; j_gene: TRBJ1-2; d_gene: .; CDR3aa: CASSPMGDTYGYTF; CDR3nt: TGTGCCAGCAGCCCGATGGGAGATACTTATGGCTACACCTTC
v_gene: TRBV30; abundance: .; j_gene: TRBJ1-2; d_gene: TRBD1; CDR3aa: CAWTQTRGQIYGYTF; CDR3nt: TGTGCCTGGACCCAAACCAGGGGGCAGATCTATGGCTACACCTTC
v_gene: TRBV29-1; abundance: .; j_gene: TRBJ2-7; d_gene: TRBD1; CDR3aa: CSVGGDTGTGNYEQYF; CDR3nt: TGCAGCGTTGGAGGGGATACCGGGACAGGGAACTACGAGCAGTACTTC
v_gene: TRBV28; abundance: .; j_gene: TRBJ2-7; d_gene: TRBD1; CDR3aa: CASSRDSRGEQYF; CDR3nt: TGTGCCAGCAGTCGGGACAGTCGAGGGGAGCAGTACTTC
v_gene: TRBV6-6; abundance: .; j_gene: TRBJ2-2; d_gene: .; CDR3aa: CASTNNYGTGELFF; CDR3nt: TGTGCCAGCACCAACAATTATGGGACCGGGGAGCTGTTTTTT
v_gene: TRBV5-1; abundance: few; j_gene: TRBJ2-1; d_gene: .; CDR3aa: CASSLAGGVLSEQFF; CDR3nt: TGCGCCAGCAGCTTGGCCGGCGGGGTCCTTTCTGAGCAGTTCTTC
v_gene: TRBV20-1; abundance: few; j_gene: TRBJ2-5; d_gene: TRBD2; CDR3aa: CSARTSGRPEYF; CDR3nt: TGCAGTGCCCGGACTAGCGGGAGACCCGAGTACTTC
v_gene: TRBV6-1; abundance: few; j_gene: TRBJ1-1; d_gene: TRBD1; CDR3aa: CASSDWTGLKEAFF; CDR3nt: TGTGCCAGCAGTGATTGGACAGGGCTAAAAGAAGCTTTCTTT
v_gene: TRBV10-3; abundance: .; j_gene: TRBJ2-1; d_gene: TRBD1; CDR3aa: CAISEPGQGDNEQFF; CDR3nt: TGTGCCATCAGTGAGCCGGGACAGGGTGACAATGAGCAGTTCTTC